Shown below are 4 T cell receptor beta chains from a single sample sequenced in a study of cytomegalovirus exposure and HLA in healthy donors. Using immunoSEQ multiplex PCR, the repertoire was profiled, and TCRdb retains in-frame clones only, with some absent. Of 120,000 to 150,000 clones in the sample, more than 75% were seen once. The sample comprised PBMCs. The receptors originated from a man younger than 30 in good health and CMV-seropositive.

The chain links TRBV6-6 to TRBJ2-2; TRBD1 matches at 7 bases. The length of the CDR3 is 14 residues. V dropped 5 bases and J dropped 5; count of bases not matched to a gene: 5. Germline CDR1 MNHNY, CDR2 SVGAGI (reference sequence). In DNA, the CDR3 is TGTGCCAGCAGTGCAAACAGGGGAACCGGGGAGCTGTTTTTT. It translates to CASSANRGTGELFF.

J is TRBJ2-1 and V is TRBV11-2, with a tentative D call TRBD2 (5 bases). Per the germline V gene, CDR1 is SGHAT and CDR2 is FQNNGV. V lost 6 bases and J 5 bases, leaving 17 bases between the germline ends. This CDR3 region has 15 residues. CDR3 in amino acids: CASSRRNGGDNEQFF. The CDR3 region has the DNA TGTGCCAGCAGTCGACGGAATGGAGGTGACAATGAGCAGTTCTTC.

The rearrangement uses TRBV5-4 and TRBJ1-4, with unresolved D. Germline loops: CDR1 SGHNT, CDR2 YYREEE (reference sequence). The V end lost 3 bases, the J end lost 12 bases, and 15 bases lay between the germline ends. This CDR3 has 13 amino acids. The CDR3 loop is CASSWLPAEELFF. The CDR3, as DNA: TGTGCCAGCAGCTGGCTTCCTGCGGAGGAACTGTTTTTT.

This clone was recorded a few times. This chain uses TRBV2 with TRBJ1-1, with 7 bases identical to TRBD1. CDR1 and CDR2 (germline): SNHLY, FYNNEI. V trimming: 8 bases; J trimming: 3 bases; junction bases outside the gene matches: 6. The CDR3 sequence is 13 residues long. The CDR3 coding sequence is TGTGCCAGCCTATTCGACAGGGACACTGAAGCTTTCTTT. It is translated as CASLFDRDTEAFF.